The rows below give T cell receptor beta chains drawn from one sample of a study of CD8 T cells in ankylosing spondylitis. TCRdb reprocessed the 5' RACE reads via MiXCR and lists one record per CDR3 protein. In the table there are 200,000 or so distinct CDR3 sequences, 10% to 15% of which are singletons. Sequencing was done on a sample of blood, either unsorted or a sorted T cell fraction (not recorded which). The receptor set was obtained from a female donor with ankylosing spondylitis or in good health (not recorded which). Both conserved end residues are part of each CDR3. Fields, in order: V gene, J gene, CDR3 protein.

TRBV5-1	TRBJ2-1	CASSSLGSGSPSSYNEQFF
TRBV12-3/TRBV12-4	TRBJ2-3	CASSGATTDTQYF
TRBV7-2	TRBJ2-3	CASSLYVDTQYF
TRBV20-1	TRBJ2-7	CSVDESHEQYF
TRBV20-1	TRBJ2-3	CSASKSEASGPTDTQYF
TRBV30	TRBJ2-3	CAWSRRETGDTQYF
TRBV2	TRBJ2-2	CASSGVAGELFF
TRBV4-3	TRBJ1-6	CASSQDRVGKSSYNSPLHF
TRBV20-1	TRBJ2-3	CSAGLAGGGPTDTQYF
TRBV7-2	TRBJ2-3	CASRGLPSAQYF
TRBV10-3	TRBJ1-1	CAISATGRNTEAFF
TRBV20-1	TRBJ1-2	CSARAGTGGGLDGYTF
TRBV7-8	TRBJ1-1	CASSLAAGTPNTEAFF
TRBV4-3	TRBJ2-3	CASSQQLAGNITDTQYF
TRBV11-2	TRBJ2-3	CASSLGVTGGSTDTQYF
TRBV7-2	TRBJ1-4	CASSLNTGVFEKLFF
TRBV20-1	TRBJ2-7	CSAREMGTSYEQYF
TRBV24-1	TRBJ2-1	CATSAVAGGPYNEQFF
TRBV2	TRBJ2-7	CASTSTGTSGYEQYF
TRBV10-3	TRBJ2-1	CAISTAGTSGYNEQFF
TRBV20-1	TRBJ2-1	CSATDYPGPYNEQFF
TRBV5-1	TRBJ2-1	CASSLGPPGGGEQFF
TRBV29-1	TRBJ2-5	CSVDWGRETQYF
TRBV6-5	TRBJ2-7	CASSYSRDMSYEQYF
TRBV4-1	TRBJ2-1	CASSQDMREGKYNEQFF
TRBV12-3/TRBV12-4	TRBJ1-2	CASTALGGYTF
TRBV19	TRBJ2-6	CASSIVAAGANVLTF
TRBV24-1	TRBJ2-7	CATSTAGSYEQYF
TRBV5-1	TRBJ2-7	CASRVPRDTDDGEQYF